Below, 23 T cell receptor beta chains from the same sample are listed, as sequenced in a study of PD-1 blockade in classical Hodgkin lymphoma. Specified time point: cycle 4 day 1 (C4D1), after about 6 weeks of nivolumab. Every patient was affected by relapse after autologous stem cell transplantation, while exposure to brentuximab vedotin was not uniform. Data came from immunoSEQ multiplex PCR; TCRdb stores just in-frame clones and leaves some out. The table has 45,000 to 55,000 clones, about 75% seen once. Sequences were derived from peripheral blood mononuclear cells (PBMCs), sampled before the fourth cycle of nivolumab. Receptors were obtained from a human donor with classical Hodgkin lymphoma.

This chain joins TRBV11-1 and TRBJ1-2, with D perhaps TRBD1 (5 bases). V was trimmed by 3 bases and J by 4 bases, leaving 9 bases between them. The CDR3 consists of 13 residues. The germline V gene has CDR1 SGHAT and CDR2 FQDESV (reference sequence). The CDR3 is CASSFGTAYGYTF. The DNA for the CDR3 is TGTGCCAGCAGCTTCGGGACCGCCTATGGCTACACCTTC. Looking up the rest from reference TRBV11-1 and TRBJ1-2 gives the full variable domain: EAEVAQSPRYKITEKSQAVAFWCDPISGHATLYWYRQILGQGPELLVQFQDESVVDDSQLPKDRFSAERLKGVDSTLKIQPAELGDSAMYLCASSFGTAYGYTFGSGTRLTVV.

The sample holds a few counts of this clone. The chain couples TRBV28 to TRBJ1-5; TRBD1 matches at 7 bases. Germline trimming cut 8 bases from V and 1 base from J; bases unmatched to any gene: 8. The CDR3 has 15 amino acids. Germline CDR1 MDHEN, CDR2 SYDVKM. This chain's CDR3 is CASGNRGFSNQPQHF. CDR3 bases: TGTGCCAGCGGAAACAGGGGTTTCAGCAATCAGCCCCAGCATTTT.

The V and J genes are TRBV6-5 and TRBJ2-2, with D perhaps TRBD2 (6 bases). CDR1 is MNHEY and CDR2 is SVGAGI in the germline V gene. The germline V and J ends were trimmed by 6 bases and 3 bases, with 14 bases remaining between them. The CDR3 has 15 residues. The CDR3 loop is CASRTGTSDTGELFF. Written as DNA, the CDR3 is TGTGCCAGCAGAACCGGGACTTCGGACACCGGGGAGCTGTTTTTT.

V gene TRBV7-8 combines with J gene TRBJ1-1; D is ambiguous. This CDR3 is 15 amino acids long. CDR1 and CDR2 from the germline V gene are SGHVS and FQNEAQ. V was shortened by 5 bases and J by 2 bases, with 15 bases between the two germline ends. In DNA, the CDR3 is TGTGCCAGCAGCCCAACCTGGACCGCCAACACTGAAGCTTTCTTT. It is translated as CASSPTWTANTEAFF.

This chain's CDR3 is CASSFVTTNTGELFF. CDR3 sequence (DNA): TGCGCCAGCAGCTTTGTAACTACGAACACCGGGGAGCTGTTTTTT. This rearrangement joins TRBV5-1 to TRBJ2-2, with D uncertain. Trimming took off 2 bases at V and 0 bases at J, with 8 bases between the two ends. Looked up from germline, CDR1 is SGHRS and CDR2 is YFSETQ. The CDR3 is 15 amino acids. The complete variable domain, with remaining parts taken from reference TRBV5-1 and TRBJ2-2, reads KAGVTQTPRYLIKTRGQQVTLSCSPISGHRSVSWYQQTPGQGLQFLFEYFSETQRNKGNFPGRFSGRQFSNSRSEMNVSTLELGDSALYLCASSFVTTNTGELFFGEGSRLTVL.

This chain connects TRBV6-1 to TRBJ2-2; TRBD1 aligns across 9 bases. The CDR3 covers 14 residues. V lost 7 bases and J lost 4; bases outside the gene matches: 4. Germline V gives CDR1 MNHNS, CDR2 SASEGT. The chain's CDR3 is CASMDRGFTGELFF. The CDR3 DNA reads TGTGCCAGCATGGACAGGGGATTCACCGGGGAGCTGTTTTTT.

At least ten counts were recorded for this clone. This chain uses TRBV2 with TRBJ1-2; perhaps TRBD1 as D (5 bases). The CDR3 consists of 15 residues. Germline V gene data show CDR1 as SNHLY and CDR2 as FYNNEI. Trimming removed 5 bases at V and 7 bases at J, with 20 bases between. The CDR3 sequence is CASSPDVPGAGGYTF. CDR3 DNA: TGTGCCAGCAGTCCGGACGTTCCTGGGGCCGGTGGCTACACCTTC.

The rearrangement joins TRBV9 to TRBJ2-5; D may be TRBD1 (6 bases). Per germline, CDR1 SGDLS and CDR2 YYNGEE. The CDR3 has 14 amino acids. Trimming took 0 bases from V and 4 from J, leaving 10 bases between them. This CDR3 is CASSVGQAGETQYF. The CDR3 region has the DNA TGTGCCAGCAGCGTAGGACAGGCAGGAGAGACCCAGTACTTC.

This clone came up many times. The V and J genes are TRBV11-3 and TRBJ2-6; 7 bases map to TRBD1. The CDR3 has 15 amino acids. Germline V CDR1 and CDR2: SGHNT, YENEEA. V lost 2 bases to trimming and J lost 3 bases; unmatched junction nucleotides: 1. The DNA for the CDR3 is TGTGCCAGCAGCTTACAGGGGGTTGGGGCCAACGTCCTGACTTTC. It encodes CASSLQGVGANVLTF. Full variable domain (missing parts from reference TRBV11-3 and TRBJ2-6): EAGVVQSPRYKIIEKKQPVAFWCNPISGHNTLYWYLQNLGQGPELLIRYENEEAVDDSQLPKDRFSAERLKGVDSTLKIQPAELGDSAVYLCASSLQGVGANVLTFGAGSRLTVL.

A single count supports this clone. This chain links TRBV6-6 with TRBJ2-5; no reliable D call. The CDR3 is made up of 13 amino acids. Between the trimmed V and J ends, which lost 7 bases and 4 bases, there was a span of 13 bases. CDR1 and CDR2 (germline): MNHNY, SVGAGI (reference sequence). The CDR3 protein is CASKSLTAETQYF. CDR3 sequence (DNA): TGTGCCAGCAAATCCCTCACCGCAGAGACCCAGTACTTC.

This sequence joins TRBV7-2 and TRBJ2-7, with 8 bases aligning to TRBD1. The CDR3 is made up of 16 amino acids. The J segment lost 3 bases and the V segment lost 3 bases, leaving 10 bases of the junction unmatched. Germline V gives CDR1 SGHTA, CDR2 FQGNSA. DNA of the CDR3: TGTGCCAGCAGCTTTGAAGTAGTCGGGACAGGCTACGAGCAGTACTTC. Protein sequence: CASSFEVVGTGYEQYF.

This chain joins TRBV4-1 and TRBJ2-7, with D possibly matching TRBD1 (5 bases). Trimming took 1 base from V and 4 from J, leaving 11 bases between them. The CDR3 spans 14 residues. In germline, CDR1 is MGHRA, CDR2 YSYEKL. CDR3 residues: CASSQGGIGYEQYF. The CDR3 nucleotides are TGCGCCAGCAGCCAAGGGGGCATAGGGTACGAGCAGTACTTC.

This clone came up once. CDR3 in DNA: TGTGCCAGCAGTATCGCCGGGACTAGCGACTCCTACGAGCAGTACTTC. It encodes CASSIAGTSDSYEQYF. J is TRBJ2-7 and V is TRBV28; 10 nucleotides line up with TRBD2. Germline CDR1 reads MDHEN; CDR2 reads SYDVKM. V shed 5 bases, J shed 0 bases, and the junction held 7 bases outside the gene matches. The CDR3 is 16 residues long. The full variable domain, its missing parts supplied by reference TRBV28 and TRBJ2-7, is DVKVTQSSRYLVKRTGEKVFLECVQDMDHENMFWYRQDPGLGLRLIYFSYDVKMKEKGDIPEGYSVSREKKERFSLILESASTNQTSMYLCASSIAGTSDSYEQYFGPGTRLTVT.

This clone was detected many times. Here the CDR3 DNA reads TGTGCCAGCAGCAGGGAGAAAGATACGCAGTATTTT. Its translation is CASSREKDTQYF. The chain joins TRBV2 to TRBJ2-3, with D perhaps TRBD1 or TRBD2 (5 bases each). Germline V lookup: CDR1 SNHLY, CDR2 FYNNEI. This CDR3 comprises 12 residues. V was pared by 6 bases and J by 5 bases, with 9 bases between.

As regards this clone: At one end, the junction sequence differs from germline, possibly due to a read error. CDR3 protein: CASSLGQGGVNEQFF. CDR3 nucleotide sequence: TGTGCCAGCAGTTTAGGGCAGGGTGGGGTCAATGAGCAGTTCTTC. V and J are TRBV7-9 and TRBJ2-1; D perhaps matches TRBD1 (5 bases). This CDR3 spans 15 amino acids. Looked up from germline, CDR1 is SEHNR and CDR2 is FQNEAQ (reference sequence).

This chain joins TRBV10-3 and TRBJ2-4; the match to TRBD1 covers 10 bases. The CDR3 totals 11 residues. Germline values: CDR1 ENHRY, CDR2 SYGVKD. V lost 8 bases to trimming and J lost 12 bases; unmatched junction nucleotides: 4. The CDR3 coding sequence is TGTGCCATCCGACAGGGGGCAGATCAGTACTTC. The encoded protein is CAIRQGADQYF.

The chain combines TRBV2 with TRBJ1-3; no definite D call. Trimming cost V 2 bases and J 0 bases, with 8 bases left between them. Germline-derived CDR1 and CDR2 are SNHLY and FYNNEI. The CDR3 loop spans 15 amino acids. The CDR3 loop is CASSEQLLSGNTIYF. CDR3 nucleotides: TGTGCCAGCAGTGAACAACTTCTCTCTGGAAACACCATATATTTT.

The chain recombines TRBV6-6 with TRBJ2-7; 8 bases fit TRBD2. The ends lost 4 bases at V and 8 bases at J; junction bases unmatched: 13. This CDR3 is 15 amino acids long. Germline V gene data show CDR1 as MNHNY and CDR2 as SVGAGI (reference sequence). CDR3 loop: CASSSLSGSVGKQYF. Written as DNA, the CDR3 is TGTGCCAGCAGTTCCCTAAGCGGGAGCGTGGGCAAGCAGTACTTC.

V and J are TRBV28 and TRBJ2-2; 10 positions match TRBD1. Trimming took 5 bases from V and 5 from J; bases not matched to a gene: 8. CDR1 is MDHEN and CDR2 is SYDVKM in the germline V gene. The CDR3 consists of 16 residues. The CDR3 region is CASSPIDRGRTGELFF. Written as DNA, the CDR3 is TGTGCCAGCAGTCCAATCGACAGGGGGCGTACCGGGGAGCTGTTTTTT.

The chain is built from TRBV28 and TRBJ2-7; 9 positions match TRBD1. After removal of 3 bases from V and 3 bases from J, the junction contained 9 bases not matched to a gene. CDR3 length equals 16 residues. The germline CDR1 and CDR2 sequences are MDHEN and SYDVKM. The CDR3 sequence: CASSLLRTGALYEQYF. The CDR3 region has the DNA TGTGCCAGCAGTTTGTTGAGGACAGGGGCCCTCTACGAGCAGTACTTC.

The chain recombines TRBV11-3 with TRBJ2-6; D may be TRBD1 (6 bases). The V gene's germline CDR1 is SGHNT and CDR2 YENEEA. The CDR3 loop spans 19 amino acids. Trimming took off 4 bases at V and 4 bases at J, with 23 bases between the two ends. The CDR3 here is CASSSTGWVATDGANVLTF. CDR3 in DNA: TGTGCCAGCAGCTCTACAGGGTGGGTCGCCACAGACGGGGCCAACGTCCTGACTTTC.

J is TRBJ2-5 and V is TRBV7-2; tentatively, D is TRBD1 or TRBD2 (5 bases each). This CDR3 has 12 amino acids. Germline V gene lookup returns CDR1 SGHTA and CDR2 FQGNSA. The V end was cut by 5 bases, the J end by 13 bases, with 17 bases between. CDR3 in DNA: TGTGCCAGCAGCATGGGACCGCGGGTTGGGTACTTC. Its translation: CASSMGPRVGYF.

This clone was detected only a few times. The CDR3 loop reads CASSVGPGGAGNTIYF. The DNA of the CDR3 is TGTGCCAGCAGCGTAGGTCCGGGGGGTGCGGGAAACACCATATATTTT. The chain links TRBV9 to TRBJ1-3, with a possible D match to TRBD1 (5 bases). The CDR3 runs to 16 residues. V was pared by 0 bases and J by 4 bases, with 14 bases between. CDR1 and CDR2 from the germline V gene are SGDLS and YYNGEE.